Listed below are T cell receptor beta chains from one sample, sequenced in a study of OX40 agonist ivuxolimab in advanced cancers. Here immunoSEQ multiplex PCR was the method, and the copy in TCRdb shows in-frame clones only, minus some. The sample comprises roughly 64,000 clones, around four fifths of which are singletons, and approximately 9.8% rests with the top ten. This material consisted of CD4+ or CD8+ T cells sorted from blood, taken in a trial of the OX40 agonist ivuxolimab. Receptors were obtained from an adult with an advanced solid tumor such as melanoma, head and neck, liver or kidney cancer. Each CDR3 is given with its conserved first and last residue. Each record gives: CDR3 length, J gene, clone size, V gene, D gene, CDR3 DNA, CDR3 protein. A D gene is named only where the DNA matches it firmly. Only some rows state a clone size, as once, few, many or a class for expanded clones.

length: 15
J: TRBJ2-3
size: NA
V: TRBV6-6
D: TRBD2
DNA: TGTGCCAGCAGTTCAGAGCGGGAGTGGGCGGATACGCAGTATTTT
CDR3: CASSSEREWADTQYF

length: 13
J: TRBJ2-6
size: NA
V: TRBV30
D: NA
DNA: TGTGCCTGGAGCGTCTCTGGGGCCAACGTCCTGACTTTC
CDR3: CAWSVSGANVLTF

length: 14
J: TRBJ1-2
size: NA
V: TRBV6-6
D: NA
DNA: TGTGCCAGCAGCCCCAGGGTCGGAAACTATGGCTACACCTTC
CDR3: CASSPRVGNYGYTF

length: 15
J: TRBJ1-1
size: NA
V: TRBV5-6
D: NA
DNA: TGTGCCAGCAGTTTTCTGCCGGGGGTAAGAACTGAAGCTTTCTTT
CDR3: CASSFLPGVRTEAFF

length: 13
J: TRBJ1-4
size: NA
V: TRBV28
D: NA
DNA: TGTGCCAGCAGGGGATCGCGAGGGGAAAAACTGTTTTTT
CDR3: CASRGSRGEKLFF

length: 13
J: TRBJ2-7
size: NA
V: TRBV7-9
D: NA
DNA: TGTGCCAGCAGCTCGGACTTACCCTACGAGCAGTACTTC
CDR3: CASSSDLPYEQYF

length: 14
J: TRBJ2-5
size: NA
V: TRBV7-9
D: TRBD1
DNA: TGTGCCAGCAGCCTGACAGGGTACCAAGAGACCCAGTACTTC
CDR3: CASSLTGYQETQYF

length: 14
J: TRBJ1-3
size: NA
V: TRBV7-2
D: NA
DNA: TGTGCCAGCAGCTTAGGACTCTCTGGAAACACCATATATTTT
CDR3: CASSLGLSGNTIYF

length: 14
J: TRBJ2-2
size: NA
V: TRBV25-1
D: TRBD1
DNA: TGTGCCAGCAGTGGGGACAGGGGTTCCGGGGAGCTGTTTTTT
CDR3: CASSGDRGSGELFF

length: 16
J: TRBJ2-2
size: NA
V: TRBV7-3
D: NA
DNA: TGTGCCAGCAGCTTACGAGGGCCCGAACTCACCGGGGAGCTGTTTTTT
CDR3: CASSLRGPELTGELFF

length: 16
J: TRBJ2-1
size: NA
V: TRBV7-6
D: TRBD2
DNA: TGTGCCAGCAGCGCTCGACTAGCGGGAGGGGAATATGAGCAGTTCTTC
CDR3: CASSARLAGGEYEQFF

length: 18
J: TRBJ2-6
size: NA
V: TRBV6-1
D: TRBD2
DNA: TGTGCCAGCAGTGTTACGAGACTAGCGGTATCTGGGGCCAACGTCCTGACTTTC
CDR3: CASSVTRLAVSGANVLTF

length: 15
J: TRBJ2-7
size: NA
V: TRBV15
D: NA
DNA: TGTGCCACCAGCAGAGATGGTCTTACCGCGGACGAGCAGTACTTC
CDR3: CATSRDGLTADEQYF

length: 14
J: TRBJ2-7
size: few
V: TRBV23-1
D: TRBD2
DNA: TGCGCCAGCACCATAGGGACTATCTCCTACGAGCAGTACTTC
CDR3: CASTIGTISYEQYF

length: 13
J: TRBJ2-2
size: NA
V: TRBV9
D: NA
DNA: TGTGCCAGCAGCGTGATGAGCACCGGGGAGCTGTTTTTT
CDR3: CASSVMSTGELFF

length: 14
J: TRBJ2-3
size: NA
V: TRBV13
D: TRBD2
DNA: TGTGCCAGCAGAACTAGCGGGGGCACAGATACGCAGTATTTT
CDR3: CASRTSGGTDTQYF

length: 15
J: TRBJ1-2
size: few
V: TRBV19
D: TRBD1
DNA: TGTGCCAGTAGCGCGGGGGACAGCTTCTTCTATGGCTACACCTTC
CDR3: CASSAGDSFFYGYTF

length: 14
J: TRBJ2-3
size: NA
V: TRBV7-8
D: TRBD1
DNA: TGTGCCAGCAGCTTACAGGGGGCTGCAGATACGCAGTATTTT
CDR3: CASSLQGAADTQYF

length: 11
J: TRBJ1-1
size: NA
V: TRBV30
D: NA
DNA: TGTGGGGCGGGCGGGAGCACTGAAGCTTTCTTT
CDR3: CGAGGSTEAFF